This T cell receptor beta chain originates from a study of CD8 T cells in ankylosing spondylitis. Study-level results: Typical of ankylosing spondylitis blood, it appeared, was a TCR beta motif of several highly homologous variants. In ankylosing spondylitis patients, matched synovial fluid reportedly showed significant enrichment of disease-linked clones.

TCRdb re-called the 5' RACE reads through MiXCR, storing one row per CDR3 protein. This sample has about 90,000 distinct CDR3 sequences, with 9% found just once. Trimming removed 1 base from V and 3 bases from J; junction bases left unmatched: 3. This CDR3 contains 14 residues. Germline CDR1 and CDR2: SGHTA and FQGNSA. Of note for this clonotype: Antigen specificity is unknown.

The clonotype originates from a male donor with ankylosing spondylitis. The J gene is TRBJ2-7, the V gene TRBV7-2; 7 bases match TRBD2. Sequencing used blood, either unsorted or a sorted T cell fraction (not recorded which). CDR3 DNA: TGTGCCAGCAGCTTAGGGGGGGGGAACTACGAGCAGTACTTC. Residues: CASSLGGGNYEQYF. The full variable domain, completed using reference TRBV7-2 and TRBJ2-7, is GAGVSQSPSNKVTEKGKDVELRCDPISGHTALYWYRQSLGQGLEFLIYFQGNSAPDKSGLPSDRFSAERTGGSVSTLTIQRTQQEDSAVYLCASSLGGGNYEQYFGPGTRLTVT.